A selection of T cell receptor beta chains follows, all from one sample in a study of T-cell reconstitution after alpha-beta-depleted transplantation in children. MiXCR was run by TCRdb on the PCR reads, yielding one entry per CDR3 protein. The sample yields about 610,000 distinct CDR3 sequences, 10% to 13% seen once. Sequencing was performed on PBMCs from the stem cell graft donor, taken from the stem cell graft. These TCRs come from a human donor who donated a stem cell graft to a child with acute myeloid leukemia. CDR3s include the opening cysteine and the closing phenylalanine or tryptophan. A D gene is named only where the DNA matches it firmly. Clone size is stated in some rows and not others, as once, few, many or a class when expanded.

j_gene: TRBJ2-2
abundance: .
v_gene: TRBV7-9
d_gene: TRBD1
CDR3aa: CASSITQGVTGELFF
CDR3nt: TGTGCCAGCAGCATAACACAGGGGGTCACCGGGGAGCTGTTTTTT

j_gene: TRBJ1-2
abundance: many
v_gene: TRBV6-5
d_gene: TRBD1
CDR3aa: CASSWGQGPYGYTF
CDR3nt: TGTGCCAGCAGTTGGGGACAGGGTCCCTATGGCTACACCTTC

j_gene: TRBJ2-1
abundance: few
v_gene: TRBV20-1
d_gene: TRBD2
CDR3aa: CSASGTSGGSYNEQFF
CDR3nt: TGCAGTGCTAGCGGGACTAGCGGGGGTTCCTACAATGAGCAGTTCTTC

j_gene: TRBJ2-1
abundance: many
v_gene: TRBV5-1
d_gene: .
CDR3aa: CASSLGPGTYNEQFF
CDR3nt: TGCGCCAGCAGCTTGGGTCCTGGAACCTACAATGAGCAGTTCTTC

j_gene: TRBJ1-4
abundance: .
v_gene: TRBV5-6
d_gene: .
CDR3aa: CASSLGDSRRNEKLFF
CDR3nt: TGTGCCAGCAGCTTGGGAGACAGCCGTCGAAATGAAAAACTGTTTTTT

j_gene: TRBJ2-1
abundance: many
v_gene: TRBV5-1
d_gene: TRBD2
CDR3aa: CASSLVLAGPSEEQFF
CDR3nt: TGCGCCAGCAGCTTGGTCCTAGCGGGTCCCTCGGAGGAGCAGTTCTTC

j_gene: TRBJ1-3
abundance: many
v_gene: TRBV7-2
d_gene: TRBD1
CDR3aa: CASSPGQGRNTIYF
CDR3nt: TGTGCCAGCAGCCCGGGACAGGGGAGAAACACCATATATTTT

j_gene: TRBJ2-5
abundance: few
v_gene: TRBV20-1
d_gene: .
CDR3aa: CSAEDSGQETQYF
CDR3nt: TGCAGTGCTGAGGATAGCGGCCAAGAGACCCAGTACTTC

j_gene: TRBJ1-4
abundance: .
v_gene: TRBV4-3
d_gene: .
CDR3aa: CASSVQGNEKLFF
CDR3nt: TGCGCCAGCAGTGTACAGGGAAATGAAAAACTGTTTTTT

j_gene: TRBJ2-7
abundance: many
v_gene: TRBV20-1
d_gene: TRBD2
CDR3aa: CSGEGIGTTYEQYF
CDR3nt: TGCAGTGGCGAAGGGATTGGGACTACCTACGAGCAGTACTTC

j_gene: TRBJ2-7
abundance: .
v_gene: TRBV28
d_gene: .
CDR3aa: CASSPGTHLIPYEQYF
CDR3nt: TGTGCCAGCAGCCCCGGGACTCACTTAATACCATACGAGCAGTACTTC

j_gene: TRBJ1-2
abundance: .
v_gene: TRBV7-3
d_gene: .
CDR3aa: CASSSNGGIDGYTF
CDR3nt: TGTGCCAGCAGCTCGAATGGAGGGATCGATGGCTACACCTTC

j_gene: TRBJ2-7
abundance: many
v_gene: TRBV11-2
d_gene: TRBD1
CDR3aa: CASSLTTGGNEQYF
CDR3nt: TGTGCCAGCAGCTTAACAACAGGGGGGAACGAGCAGTACTTC

j_gene: TRBJ2-1
abundance: few
v_gene: TRBV12-3/TRBV12-4
d_gene: .
CDR3aa: CASSSARRVQFF
CDR3nt: TGTGCCAGCAGTTCCGCTAGGCGGGTCCAGTTCTTC

j_gene: TRBJ2-3
abundance: few
v_gene: TRBV29-1
d_gene: TRBD2
CDR3aa: CSVGGLGLADTTDTQYF
CDR3nt: TGCAGCGTTGGGGGGTTGGGGCTAGCGGATACCACAGATACGCAGTATTTT

j_gene: TRBJ2-1
abundance: few
v_gene: TRBV5-1
d_gene: TRBD2
CDR3aa: CASSPLPGLVPFF
CDR3nt: TGCGCCAGCAGCCCCTTACCGGGACTAGTACCGTTCTTC

j_gene: TRBJ1-4
abundance: .
v_gene: TRBV30
d_gene: .
CDR3aa: CAWSKGLTATNEKLFF
CDR3nt: TGTGCCTGGAGTAAAGGGTTGACTGCAACTAATGAAAAACTGTTTTTT

j_gene: TRBJ2-3
abundance: many
v_gene: TRBV7-3
d_gene: .
CDR3aa: CASSLDPQGLARDTQYF
CDR3nt: TGTGCCAGCAGCTTAGACCCTCAGGGCCTGGCCCGAGATACGCAGTATTTT

j_gene: TRBJ1-5
abundance: few
v_gene: TRBV10-3
d_gene: .
CDR3aa: CAISPEGSYSNQPQHF
CDR3nt: TGTGCCATCAGCCCCGAGGGCAGTTATAGCAATCAGCCCCAGCATTTT

j_gene: TRBJ2-5
abundance: few
v_gene: TRBV28
d_gene: TRBD2
CDR3aa: CASSLRREIRETQYF
CDR3nt: TGTGCCAGCAGTTTACGGCGGGAGATCCGAGAGACCCAGTACTTC

j_gene: TRBJ1-2
abundance: few
v_gene: TRBV12-3/TRBV12-4
d_gene: .
CDR3aa: CASSTGPGYTF
CDR3nt: TGTGCCAGCAGTACCGGACCTGGCTACACCTTC

j_gene: TRBJ1-1
abundance: .
v_gene: TRBV27
d_gene: .
CDR3aa: CASRPTGIKSTEAFF
CDR3nt: TGTGCCAGCAGACCAACAGGTATTAAAAGCACTGAAGCTTTCTTT

j_gene: TRBJ2-7
abundance: many
v_gene: TRBV6-2/TRBV6-3
d_gene: TRBD1
CDR3aa: CASSNKGQANSYEQYF
CDR3nt: TGTGCCAGCAGCAACAAGGGACAGGCCAACAGCTACGAGCAGTACTTC

j_gene: TRBJ2-1
abundance: few
v_gene: TRBV12-3/TRBV12-4
d_gene: TRBD2
CDR3aa: CASSLVAGGLYNEQFF
CDR3nt: TGTGCCAGCAGTTTAGTTGCGGGAGGGCTGTACAATGAGCAGTTCTTC

j_gene: TRBJ2-6
abundance: .
v_gene: TRBV5-1
d_gene: .
CDR3aa: CASSLGSSSGANVLTF
CDR3nt: TGCGCCAGCAGCTTGGGTAGCAGCTCTGGGGCCAACGTCCTGACTTTC

j_gene: TRBJ1-2
abundance: many
v_gene: TRBV5-6
d_gene: TRBD1
CDR3aa: CASSVGQGHYGYTF
CDR3nt: TGTGCCAGCAGCGTGGGACAGGGACACTATGGCTACACCTTC

j_gene: TRBJ2-5
abundance: many
v_gene: TRBV20-1
d_gene: .
CDR3aa: CSERGTEETQYF
CDR3nt: TGCAGTGAAAGAGGGACCGAAGAGACCCAGTACTTC

j_gene: TRBJ2-1
abundance: few
v_gene: TRBV6-1
d_gene: TRBD1
CDR3aa: CASNDRGVLNEQFF
CDR3nt: TGTGCCAGCAATGACAGGGGGGTCCTAAATGAGCAGTTCTTC

j_gene: TRBJ2-5
abundance: many
v_gene: TRBV12-3/TRBV12-4
d_gene: .
CDR3aa: CASSFSLETQYF
CDR3nt: TGTGCCAGCAGTTTCTCCCTGGAGACCCAGTACTTC

j_gene: TRBJ1-5
abundance: .
v_gene: TRBV19
d_gene: .
CDR3aa: CASSIGAARANQPQHF
CDR3nt: TGTGCCAGTAGTATAGGCGCGGCCAGGGCAAATCAGCCCCAGCATTTT

j_gene: TRBJ2-1
abundance: few
v_gene: TRBV20-1
d_gene: TRBD2
CDR3aa: CSARDPGLAGVHNEQFF
CDR3nt: TGCAGTGCTAGAGACCCGGGACTAGCGGGAGTACATAATGAGCAGTTCTTC

j_gene: TRBJ1-2
abundance: .
v_gene: TRBV5-5
d_gene: .
CDR3aa: CASSLARGAGGYTF
CDR3nt: TGTGCCAGCAGCTTAGCACGTGGGGCGGGTGGCTACACCTTC

j_gene: TRBJ1-2
abundance: few
v_gene: TRBV20-1
d_gene: TRBD1
CDR3aa: CSARPRQGGGYTF
CDR3nt: TGCAGTGCTAGACCTAGACAGGGTGGGGGCTACACCTTC

j_gene: TRBJ2-7
abundance: .
v_gene: TRBV6-2/TRBV6-3
d_gene: .
CDR3aa: CASSYRNYEQYF
CDR3nt: TGTGCCAGCAGTTACCGCAACTACGAGCAGTACTTC

j_gene: TRBJ2-1
abundance: many
v_gene: TRBV20-1
d_gene: .
CDR3aa: CSASPPQLHEQFF
CDR3nt: TGCAGTGCTAGCCCACCCCAGCTTCATGAGCAGTTCTTC

j_gene: TRBJ2-6
abundance: .
v_gene: TRBV6-1
d_gene: .
CDR3aa: CASRDASSGANVLTF
CDR3nt: TGTGCCAGCCGGGACGCATCCTCTGGGGCCAACGTCCTGACTTTC

j_gene: TRBJ2-3
abundance: few
v_gene: TRBV10-3
d_gene: .
CDR3aa: CAISPGRSTDTQYF
CDR3nt: TGTGCCATCAGCCCGGGACGGAGCACAGATACGCAGTATTTT